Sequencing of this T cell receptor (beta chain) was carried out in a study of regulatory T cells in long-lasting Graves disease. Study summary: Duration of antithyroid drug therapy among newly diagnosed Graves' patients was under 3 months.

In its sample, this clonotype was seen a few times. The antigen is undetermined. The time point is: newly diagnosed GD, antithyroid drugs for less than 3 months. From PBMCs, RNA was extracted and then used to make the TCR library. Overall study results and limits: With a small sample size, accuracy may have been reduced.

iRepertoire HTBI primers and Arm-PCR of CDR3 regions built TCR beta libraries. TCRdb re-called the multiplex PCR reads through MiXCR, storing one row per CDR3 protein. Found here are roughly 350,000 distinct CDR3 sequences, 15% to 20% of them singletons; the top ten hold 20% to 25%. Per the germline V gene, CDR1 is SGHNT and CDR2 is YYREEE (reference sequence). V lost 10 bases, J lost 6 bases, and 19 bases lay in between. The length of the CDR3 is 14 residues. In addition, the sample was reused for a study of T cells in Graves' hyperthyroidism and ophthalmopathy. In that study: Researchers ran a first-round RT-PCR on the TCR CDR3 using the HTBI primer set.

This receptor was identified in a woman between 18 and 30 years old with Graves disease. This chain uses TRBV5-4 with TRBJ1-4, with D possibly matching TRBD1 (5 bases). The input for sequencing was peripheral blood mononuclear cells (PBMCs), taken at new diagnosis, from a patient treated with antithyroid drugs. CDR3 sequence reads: CASSTGAKYEKLFF. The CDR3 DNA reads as TGTGCCTCGAGCACAGGAGCTAAATATGAAAAACTGTTTTTT.